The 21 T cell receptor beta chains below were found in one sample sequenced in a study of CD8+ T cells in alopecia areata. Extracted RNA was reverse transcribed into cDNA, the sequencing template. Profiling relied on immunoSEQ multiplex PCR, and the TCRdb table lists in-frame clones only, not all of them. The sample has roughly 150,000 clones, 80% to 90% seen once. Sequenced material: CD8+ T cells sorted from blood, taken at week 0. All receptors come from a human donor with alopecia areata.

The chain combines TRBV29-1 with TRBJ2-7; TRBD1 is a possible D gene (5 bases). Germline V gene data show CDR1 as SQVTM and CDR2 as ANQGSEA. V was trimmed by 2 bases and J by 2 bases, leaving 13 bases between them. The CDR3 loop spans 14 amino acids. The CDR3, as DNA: TGCAGCGTTGAAACAGGTCAGGGAACCTACGAGCAGTACTTC. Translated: CSVETGQGTYEQYF.

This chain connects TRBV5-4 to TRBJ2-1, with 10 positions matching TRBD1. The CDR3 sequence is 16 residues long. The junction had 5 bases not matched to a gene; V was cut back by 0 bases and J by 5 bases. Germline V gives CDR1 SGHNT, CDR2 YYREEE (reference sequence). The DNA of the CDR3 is TGTGCCAGCAGCTTGGTCGGGACAGGGGTAAACAATGAGCAGTTCTTC. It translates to CASSLVGTGVNNEQFF.

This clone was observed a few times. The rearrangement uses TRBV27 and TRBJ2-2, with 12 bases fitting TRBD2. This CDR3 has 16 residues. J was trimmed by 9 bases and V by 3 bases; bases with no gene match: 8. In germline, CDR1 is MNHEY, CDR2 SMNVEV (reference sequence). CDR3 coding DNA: TGTGCCAGCAGTTTCCTGACTAGCGGGAGATCCCGGGAGCTGTTTTTT. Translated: CASSFLTSGRSRELFF.

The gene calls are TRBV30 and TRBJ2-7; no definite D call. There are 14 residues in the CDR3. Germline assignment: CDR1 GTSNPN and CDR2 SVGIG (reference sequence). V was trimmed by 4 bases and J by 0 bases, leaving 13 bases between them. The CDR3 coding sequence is TGTGCCTGGATGCACCCGGATAGCTCCTACGAGCAGTACTTC. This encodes CAWMHPDSSYEQYF.

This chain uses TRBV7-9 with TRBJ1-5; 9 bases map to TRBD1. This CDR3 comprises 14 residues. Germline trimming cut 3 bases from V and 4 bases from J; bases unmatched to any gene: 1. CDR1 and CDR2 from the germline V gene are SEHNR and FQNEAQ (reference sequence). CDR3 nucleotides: TGTGCCAGCAGCTTCGGACAGGGGAATCAGCCCCAGCATTTT. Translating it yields CASSFGQGNQPQHF.

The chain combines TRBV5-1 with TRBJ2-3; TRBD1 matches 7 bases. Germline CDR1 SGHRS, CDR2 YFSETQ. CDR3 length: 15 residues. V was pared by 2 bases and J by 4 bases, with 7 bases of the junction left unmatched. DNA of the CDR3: TGCGCCAGCAGCTTAGAGGGGGCGAGTTCAGATACGCAGTATTTT. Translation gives CASSLEGASSDTQYF.

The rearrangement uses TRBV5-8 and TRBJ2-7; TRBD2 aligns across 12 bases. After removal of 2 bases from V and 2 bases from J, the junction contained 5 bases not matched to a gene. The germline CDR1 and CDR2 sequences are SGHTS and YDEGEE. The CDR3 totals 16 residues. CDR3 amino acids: CASSFDLAGGPYEQYF. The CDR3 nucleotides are TGTGCCAGCAGCTTTGATCTAGCGGGAGGGCCCTACGAGCAGTACTTC. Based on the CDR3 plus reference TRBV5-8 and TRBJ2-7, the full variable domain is EAGVTQSPTHLIKTRGQQATLRCSPISGHTSVYWYQQALGLGLQFLLWYDEGEERNRGNFPPRFSGRQFPNYSSELNVNALELEDSALYLCASSFDLAGGPYEQYFGPGTRLTVT.

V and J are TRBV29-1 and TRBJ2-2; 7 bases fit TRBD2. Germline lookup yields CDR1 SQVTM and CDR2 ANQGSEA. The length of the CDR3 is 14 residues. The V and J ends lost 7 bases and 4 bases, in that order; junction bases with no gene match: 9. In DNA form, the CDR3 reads TGCAGCGCACCCGCCGGGGGGTCCACCGGGGAGCTGTTTTTT. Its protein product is CSAPAGGSTGELFF.

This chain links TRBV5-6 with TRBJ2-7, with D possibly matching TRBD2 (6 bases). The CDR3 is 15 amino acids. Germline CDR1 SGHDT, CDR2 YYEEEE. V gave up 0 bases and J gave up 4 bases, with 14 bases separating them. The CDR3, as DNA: TGTGCCAGCAGCTTGGCCTTCGGGAGTAAATACGAGCAGTACTTC. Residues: CASSLAFGSKYEQYF. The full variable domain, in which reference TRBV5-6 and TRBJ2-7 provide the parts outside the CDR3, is DAGVTQSPTHLIKTRGQQVTLRCSPKSGHDTVSWYQQALGQGPQFIFQYYEEEERQRGNFPDRFSGHQFPNYSSELNVNALLLGDSALYLCASSLAFGSKYEQYFGPGTRLTVT.

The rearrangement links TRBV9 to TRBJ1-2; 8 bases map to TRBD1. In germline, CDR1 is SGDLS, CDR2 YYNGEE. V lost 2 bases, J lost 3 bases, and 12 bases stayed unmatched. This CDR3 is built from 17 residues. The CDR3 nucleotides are TGTGCCAGCAGCGTCAACGGGGGAAAACAGGGGGACTATGGCTACACCTTC. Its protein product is CASSVNGGKQGDYGYTF.

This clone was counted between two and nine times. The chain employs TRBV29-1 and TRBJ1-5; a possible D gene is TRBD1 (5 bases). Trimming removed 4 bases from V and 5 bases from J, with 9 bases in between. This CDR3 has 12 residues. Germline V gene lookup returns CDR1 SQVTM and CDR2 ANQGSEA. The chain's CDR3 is CSVVTGDQPQHF. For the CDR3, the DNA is TGCAGCGTTGTTACGGGGGATCAGCCCCAGCATTTT.

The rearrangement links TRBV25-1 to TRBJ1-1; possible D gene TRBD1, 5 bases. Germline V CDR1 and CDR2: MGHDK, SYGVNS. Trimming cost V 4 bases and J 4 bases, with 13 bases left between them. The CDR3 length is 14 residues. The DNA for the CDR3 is TGTGCCAGCAGTGCGGGGACGGCTGTCACTGAAGCTTTCTTT. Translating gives CASSAGTAVTEAFF.

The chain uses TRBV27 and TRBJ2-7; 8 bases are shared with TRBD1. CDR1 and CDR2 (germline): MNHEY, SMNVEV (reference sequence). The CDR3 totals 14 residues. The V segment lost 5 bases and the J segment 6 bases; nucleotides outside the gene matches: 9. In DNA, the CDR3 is TGTGCCAGCAGTCTCCTGGACAGGGCCCGCGAGCAGTACTTC. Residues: CASSLLDRAREQYF.

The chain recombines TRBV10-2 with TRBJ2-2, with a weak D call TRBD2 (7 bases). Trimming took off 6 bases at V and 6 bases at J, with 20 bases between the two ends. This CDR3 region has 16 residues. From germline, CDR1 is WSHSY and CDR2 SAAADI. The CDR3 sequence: CASSPMGGGQAGELFF. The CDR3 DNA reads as TGCGCCAGCAGCCCCATGGGAGGGGGTCAAGCCGGGGAGCTGTTTTTT.

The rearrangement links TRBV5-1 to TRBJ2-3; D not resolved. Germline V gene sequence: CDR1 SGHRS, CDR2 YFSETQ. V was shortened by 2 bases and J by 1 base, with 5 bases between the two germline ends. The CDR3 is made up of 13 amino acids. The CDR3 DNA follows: TGCGCCAGCAGCTTTTATGGCACAGATACGCAGTATTTT. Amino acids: CASSFYGTDTQYF. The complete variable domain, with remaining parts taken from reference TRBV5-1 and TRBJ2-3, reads KAGVTQTPRYLIKTRGQQVTLSCSPISGHRSVSWYQQTPGQGLQFLFEYFSETQRNKGNFPGRFSGRQFSNSRSEMNVSTLELGDSALYLCASSFYGTDTQYFGPGTRLTVL.

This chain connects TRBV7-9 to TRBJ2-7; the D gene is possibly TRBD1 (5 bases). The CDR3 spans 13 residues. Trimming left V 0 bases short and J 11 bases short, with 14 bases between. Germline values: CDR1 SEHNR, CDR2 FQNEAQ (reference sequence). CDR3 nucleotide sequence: TGTGCCAGCAGCTTAGCCGCAGGGATCCCCGAGTACTTC. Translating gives CASSLAAGIPEYF.

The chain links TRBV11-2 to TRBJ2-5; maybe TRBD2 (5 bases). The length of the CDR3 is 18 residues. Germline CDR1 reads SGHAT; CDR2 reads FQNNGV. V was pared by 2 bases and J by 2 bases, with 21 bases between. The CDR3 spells CASSLNLDSSRAQETQYF. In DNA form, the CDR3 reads TGTGCCAGCAGCTTAAACTTGGACTCCTCCCGGGCGCAAGAGACCCAGTACTTC. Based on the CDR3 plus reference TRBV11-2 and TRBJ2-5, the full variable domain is EAGVAQSPRYKIIEKRQSVAFWCNPISGHATLYWYQQILGQGPKLLIQFQNNGVVDDSQLPKDRFSAERLKGVDSTLKIQPAKLEDSAVYLCASSLNLDSSRAQETQYFGPGTRLLVL.

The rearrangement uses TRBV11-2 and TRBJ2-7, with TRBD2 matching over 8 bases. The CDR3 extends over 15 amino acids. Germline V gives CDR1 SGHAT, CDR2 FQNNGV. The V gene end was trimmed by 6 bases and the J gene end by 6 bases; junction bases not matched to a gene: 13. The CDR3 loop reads CASSPPGLEPLEQYF. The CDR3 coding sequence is TGTGCCAGCAGTCCACCGGGACTAGAGCCTCTCGAGCAGTACTTC. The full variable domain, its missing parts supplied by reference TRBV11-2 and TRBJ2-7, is EAGVAQSPRYKIIEKRQSVAFWCNPISGHATLYWYQQILGQGPKLLIQFQNNGVVDDSQLPKDRFSAERLKGVDSTLKIQPAKLEDSAVYLCASSPPGLEPLEQYFGPGTRLTVT.

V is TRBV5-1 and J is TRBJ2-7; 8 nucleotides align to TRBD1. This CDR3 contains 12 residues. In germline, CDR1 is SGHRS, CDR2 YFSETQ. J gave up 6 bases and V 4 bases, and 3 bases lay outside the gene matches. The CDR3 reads CASSVTGAEQYF. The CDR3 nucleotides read TGCGCCAGCAGCGTGACAGGGGCCGAGCAGTACTTC.

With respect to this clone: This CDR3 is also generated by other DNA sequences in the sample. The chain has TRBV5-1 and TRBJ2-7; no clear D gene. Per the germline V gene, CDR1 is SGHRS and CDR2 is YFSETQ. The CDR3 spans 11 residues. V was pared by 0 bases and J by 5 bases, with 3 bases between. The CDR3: CASSLGNEQYF. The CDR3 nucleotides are TGCGCCAGCAGCTTGGGGAACGAGCAGTACTTC.

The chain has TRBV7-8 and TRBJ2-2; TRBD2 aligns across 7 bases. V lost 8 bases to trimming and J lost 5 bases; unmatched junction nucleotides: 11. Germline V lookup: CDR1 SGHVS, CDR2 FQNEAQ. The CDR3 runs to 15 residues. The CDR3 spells CASFGGRGRTGELFF. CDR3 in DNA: TGTGCCAGCTTCGGAGGGAGGGGACGGACCGGGGAGCTGTTTTTT.